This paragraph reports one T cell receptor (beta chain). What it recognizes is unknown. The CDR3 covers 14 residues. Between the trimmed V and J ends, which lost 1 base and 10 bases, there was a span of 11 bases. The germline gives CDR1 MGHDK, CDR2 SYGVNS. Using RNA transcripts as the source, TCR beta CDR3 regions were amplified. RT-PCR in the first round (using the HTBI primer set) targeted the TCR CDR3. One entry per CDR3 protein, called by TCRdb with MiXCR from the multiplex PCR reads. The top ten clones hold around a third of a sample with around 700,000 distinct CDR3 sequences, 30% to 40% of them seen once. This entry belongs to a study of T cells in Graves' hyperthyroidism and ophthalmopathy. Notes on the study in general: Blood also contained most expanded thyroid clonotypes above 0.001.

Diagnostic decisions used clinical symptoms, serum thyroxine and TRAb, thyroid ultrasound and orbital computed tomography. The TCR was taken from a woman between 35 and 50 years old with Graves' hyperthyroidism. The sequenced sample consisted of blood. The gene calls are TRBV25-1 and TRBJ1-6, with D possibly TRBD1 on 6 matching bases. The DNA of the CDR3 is TGTGCCAGCAGTGAATGGGACATTGGATCACCCCTCCACTTT. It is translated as CASSEWDIGSPLHF.